One and the same sample provided the 20 T cell receptor beta chains below, sequenced in a study of blood T cells in healthy people across ages. For the second PCR, which ran for roughly 6 to 12 cycles, a sample-barcoded 5' primer and a J-beta primer mix were used. In TCRdb, the 5' RACE reads were re-called with MiXCR into one record per CDR3 protein. The sample records more than 700,000 distinct CDR3 sequences, about 55% being singletons. Sequences were obtained from blood. The receptors here all came from an elderly man in good health.

The chain recombines TRBV5-1 with TRBJ2-5, with TRBD2 identical over 7 bases. Germline-derived CDR1 and CDR2 are SGHRS and YFSETQ. Trimming at V came to 4 bases and at J to 5 bases, leaving 8 bases not matched to a gene. The CDR3 is 14 amino acids. The CDR3 protein is CASSRVGAGETQYF. The CDR3 coding sequence is TGCGCCAGCAGCCGCGTGGGAGCGGGGGAGACCCAGTACTTC.

This clonotype was seen ten or more times. This chain joins TRBV12-3 or TRBV12-4 and TRBJ2-7, with 10 bases matching TRBD2. The CDR3 covers 14 residues. Losses at the gene ends were 4 bases for V and 3 bases for J; bases not matched to a gene: 3. This CDR3 is CASSSRTSGYEQYF. The CDR3 DNA reads as TGTGCCAGCAGTTCAAGGACTAGCGGCTACGAGCAGTACTTC.

The CDR3 loop reads CAISEGRQDTQYF. The CDR3 region has the DNA TGTGCCATCAGTGAAGGGCGACAAGATACGCAGTATTTT. This chain links TRBV10-3 with TRBJ2-3; D is unclear. CDR3 size: 13 residues. Trimming took off 3 bases at V and 5 bases at J, with 9 bases between the two ends. CDR1 and CDR2 (germline): ENHRY, SYGVKD.

This clonotype was seen more than once but under ten times. The gene calls are TRBV6-1 and TRBJ2-7; D is undetermined. Trimming took off 4 bases at V and 1 base at J, with 11 bases between the two ends. This CDR3 comprises 14 residues. The germline V gene encodes CDR1 MNHNS and CDR2 SASEGT. In DNA form, the CDR3 reads TGTGCCAGCAGTGGTGGGCTGCAGTCCTACGAGCAGTACTTC. This gives the protein CASSGGLQSYEQYF.

The chain recombines TRBV12-3 or TRBV12-4 with TRBJ2-5, with 8 positions matching TRBD1. The junction had 12 bases not matched to a gene; V was cut back by 3 bases and J by 3 bases. The CDR3 covers 17 residues. This CDR3 is CASSFVGGSDREETQYF. CDR3 sequence (DNA): TGTGCCAGCAGTTTTGTCGGGGGATCGGACAGGGAAGAGACCCAGTACTTC.

This clonotype was detected once. This chain links TRBV6-1 with TRBJ2-6, with D perhaps matching TRBD2 (6 bases). Germline values: CDR1 MNHNS, CDR2 SASEGT. The V end lost 6 bases, the J end lost 0 bases, and 18 bases lay between the germline ends. The CDR3 loop spans 18 amino acids. CDR3 coding DNA: TGTGCCAGCAGCCCCTCTAGCGTCCCCTTCTCTGGGGCCAACGTCCTGACTTTC. It yields the protein CASSPSSVPFSGANVLTF.

This clonotype was seen repeatedly, ten times or more. The chain carries TRBV7-6 and TRBJ2-1; maybe TRBD2 (5 bases). There are 18 residues in the CDR3. V lost 5 bases, J lost 0 bases, and 20 bases lay in between. In germline, CDR1 is SGHVS, CDR2 FNYEAQ. CDR3 nucleotide sequence: TGTGCCAGCAGCCCTAGTGAGGGATTCTTGAGCTCCTACAATGAGCAGTTCTTC. Protein sequence: CASSPSEGFLSSYNEQFF.

The chain carries TRBV28 and TRBJ1-2; no firm D call. In germline, CDR1 is MDHEN, CDR2 SYDVKM. Trimming shortened V by 5 bases and J by 8 bases, and 15 bases separated the two germline ends. CDR3 length: 13 residues. CDR3 residues: CASSDRERTGYTF. Written as DNA, the CDR3 is TGTGCCAGCAGTGATAGAGAAAGAACGGGCTACACCTTC.

This clonotype was counted only a few times. V and J are TRBV6-5 and TRBJ2-7; D gene unclear. Between the trimmed V and J ends, which lost 5 bases and 1 base, there was a span of 9 bases. The CDR3 contains 13 residues. Germline-derived CDR1 and CDR2 are MNHEY and SVGAGI. CDR3 sequence (DNA): TGTGCCAGCAGTAACCTGGTTTCCTACGAGCAGTACTTC. Translated, it gives CASSNLVSYEQYF.

The V call is TRBV20-1, the J call TRBJ1-3; weak D call: TRBD1 (5 bases). The CDR3 loop spans 15 amino acids. Trimming stripped 2 bases from V and 2 bases from J, with 13 bases between. Germline V gives CDR1 DFQATT, CDR2 SNEGSKA (reference sequence). CDR3 sequence (DNA): TGCAGTGCTAGAAAAGATGGGACGGCTGGAAACACCATATATTTT. Encoded protein: CSARKDGTAGNTIYF.

V usage is TRBV2 and J usage is TRBJ2-3; 11 nucleotides align to TRBD2. This CDR3 has 15 amino acids. J lost 2 bases, V lost 5 bases, and 3 bases had no gene match. From germline, CDR1 is SNHLY and CDR2 FYNNEI. The chain's CDR3 is CASSLSGRATDTQYF. CDR3 nucleotides: TGTGCCAGCAGTCTTAGCGGGAGGGCCACAGATACGCAGTATTTT.

This clonotype was observed at least ten times. The J gene is TRBJ2-7, the V gene TRBV29-1, with D possibly being TRBD2 (5 bases). This CDR3 is built from 14 residues. V was pared by 6 bases and J by 0 bases, with 15 bases between. Looked up from germline, CDR1 is SQVTM and CDR2 is ANQGSEA. The CDR3 loop is CSVLPKRYSYEQYF. CDR3 DNA sequence: TGCAGCGTGCTACCTAAGCGGTACTCCTACGAGCAGTACTTC.

The chain is built from TRBV5-1 and TRBJ2-7; 10 bases match TRBD1. V trimming: 6 bases; J trimming: 2 bases; junction bases outside the gene matches: 5. The CDR3 is 14 amino acids. CDR1 SGHRS and CDR2 YFSETQ come from the germline V gene. CDR3 bases: TGCGCCAGCATGCGGGACAGGGGAGCCTACGAGCAGTACTTC. Translated, it gives CASMRDRGAYEQYF. The full variable domain, in which reference TRBV5-1 and TRBJ2-7 provide the parts outside the CDR3, is KAGVTQTPRYLIKTRGQQVTLSCSPISGHRSVSWYQQTPGQGLQFLFEYFSETQRNKGNFPGRFSGRQFSNSRSEMNVSTLELGDSALYLCASMRDRGAYEQYFGPGTRLTVT.

This clonotype was seen more than once but under ten times. The CDR3 sequence is CSVGWGNNEQFF. The CDR3 nucleotides are TGCAGCGTCGGGTGGGGGAACAATGAGCAGTTCTTC. The V and J genes are TRBV29-1 and TRBJ2-1; D may be TRBD1 or TRBD2 (5 bases each). The CDR3 extends over 12 amino acids. Trimming cost V 6 bases and J 5 bases, with 11 bases left between them. Per germline, CDR1 SQVTM and CDR2 ANQGSEA.

The sample holds a few counts of this clonotype. The V call is TRBV27, the J call TRBJ2-1; 8 bases match TRBD2. Unmatched junction bases numbered 7, after V lost 0 bases and J lost 6 bases. CDR3 length: 16 residues. Germline CDR1 MNHEY, CDR2 SMNVEV (reference sequence). The chain's CDR3 is CASSLSTVAGPNEQFF. CDR3 DNA sequence: TGTGCCAGCAGTTTATCGACAGTAGCGGGACCCAATGAGCAGTTCTTC.

V and J are TRBV29-1 and TRBJ2-5; TRBD1 matches 10 bases. The tail of the sequence fits TRBJ2-7 better, so the J call may be wrong. The germline CDR1 and CDR2 sequences are SQVTM and ANQGSEA. This CDR3 contains 12 residues. The CDR3 reads CSPGGQGNEQYF. DNA of the CDR3: TGCAGCCCCGGGGGACAGGGGAACGAGCAGTACTTC.

This clonotype was seen a few times. The chain uses TRBV20-1 and TRBJ2-5; 13 bases are a match to TRBD2. CDR1 is DFQATT and CDR2 is SNEGSKA in the germline V gene (reference sequence). CDR3 size: 19 residues. V shed 0 bases, J shed 4 bases, and the junction held 14 bases outside the gene matches. CDR3 sequence: CSARDLSVKLAGGPETQYF. The CDR3 DNA reads TGCAGTGCTAGAGATCTCAGTGTAAAACTAGCGGGAGGGCCAGAGACCCAGTACTTC.

This clonotype was seen many times. V and J are TRBV20-1 and TRBJ2-4, with 7 bases fitting TRBD2. The CDR3 contains 15 residues. From germline, CDR1 is DFQATT and CDR2 SNEGSKA (reference sequence). After removal of 1 base from V and 2 bases from J, the junction contained 5 bases not matched to a gene. The DNA of the CDR3 is TGCAGTGCTAGAGGATGGCGGGAGACCAAAAACATTCAGTACTTC. It encodes CSARGWRETKNIQYF.

This clonotype was seen more than once but under ten times. The chain employs TRBV25-1 and TRBJ1-1; D is ambiguous. Per germline, CDR1 MGHDK and CDR2 SYGVNS. Trimming left V 6 bases short and J 7 bases short, with 18 bases between. The CDR3 has 14 amino acids. The CDR3 region is CASREGRPPYEAFF. In DNA, the CDR3 is TGTGCCAGCAGGGAAGGTCGGCCACCCTATGAAGCTTTCTTT. Supplemented by reference TRBV25-1 and TRBJ1-1, the full variable domain reads EADIYQTPRYLVIGTGKKITLECSQTMGHDKMYWYQQDPGMELHLIHYSYGVNSTEKGDLSSESTVSRIRTEHFPLTLESARPSHTSQYLCASREGRPPYEAFFGQGTRLTVV.

The chain couples TRBV9 to TRBJ2-4; perhaps TRBD2 as D (5 bases). The last part of the DNA fits TRBJ2-5 better; the J call may be wrong. This CDR3 is 14 amino acids long. The germline gives CDR1 SGDLS, CDR2 YYNGEE. CDR3 sequence (DNA): TGTGCCAGCAGTCGTGGGAGTATCCAAGAGACCCAGTACTTC. It is translated as CASSRGSIQETQYF.